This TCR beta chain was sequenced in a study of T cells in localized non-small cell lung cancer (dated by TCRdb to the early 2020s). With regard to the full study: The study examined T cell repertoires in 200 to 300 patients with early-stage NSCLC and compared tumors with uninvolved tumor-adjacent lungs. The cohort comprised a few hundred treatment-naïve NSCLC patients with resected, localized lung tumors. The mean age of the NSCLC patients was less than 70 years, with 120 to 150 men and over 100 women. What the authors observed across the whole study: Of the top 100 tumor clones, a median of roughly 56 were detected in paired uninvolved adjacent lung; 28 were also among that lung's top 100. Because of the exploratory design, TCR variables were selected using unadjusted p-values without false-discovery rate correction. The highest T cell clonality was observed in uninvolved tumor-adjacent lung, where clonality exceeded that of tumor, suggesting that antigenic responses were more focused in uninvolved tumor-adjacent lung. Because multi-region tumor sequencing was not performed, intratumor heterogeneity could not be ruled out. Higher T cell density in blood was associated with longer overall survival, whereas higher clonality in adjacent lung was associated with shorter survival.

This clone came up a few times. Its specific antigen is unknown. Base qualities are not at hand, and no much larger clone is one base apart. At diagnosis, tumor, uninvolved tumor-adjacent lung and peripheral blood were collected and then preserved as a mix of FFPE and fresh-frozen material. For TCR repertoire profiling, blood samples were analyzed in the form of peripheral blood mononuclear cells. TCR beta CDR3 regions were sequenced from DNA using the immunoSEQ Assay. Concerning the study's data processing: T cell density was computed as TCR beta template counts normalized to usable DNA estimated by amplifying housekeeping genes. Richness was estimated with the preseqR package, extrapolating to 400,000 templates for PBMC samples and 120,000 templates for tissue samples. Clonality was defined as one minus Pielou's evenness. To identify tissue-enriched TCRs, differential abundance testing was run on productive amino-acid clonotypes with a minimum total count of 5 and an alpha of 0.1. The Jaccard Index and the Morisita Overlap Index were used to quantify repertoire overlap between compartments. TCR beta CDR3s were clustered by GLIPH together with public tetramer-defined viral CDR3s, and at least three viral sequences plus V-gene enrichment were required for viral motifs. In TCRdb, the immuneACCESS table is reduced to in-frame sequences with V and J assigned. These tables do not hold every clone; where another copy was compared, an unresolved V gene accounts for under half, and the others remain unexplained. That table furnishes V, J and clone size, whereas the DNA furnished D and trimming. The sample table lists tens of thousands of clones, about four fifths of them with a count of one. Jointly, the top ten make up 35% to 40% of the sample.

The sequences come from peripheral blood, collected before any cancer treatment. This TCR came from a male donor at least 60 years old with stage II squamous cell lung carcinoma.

The nucleotide sequence is given as TGTGCCAGCAGCCAAGGCTCCGGACAGGGGAGCTACATTCAGTACTTC. Its product reads: CASSQGSGQGSYIQYF. This chain joins TRBV4-2 to TRBJ2-4; TRBD1 aligns with 9 central bases. The CDR3 spans 16 residues, from the cysteine through the phenylalanine. Only CDR3 DNA is held: 48 bases, read in frame from base 1. As encoded in the germline V gene, CDR1 is LGHNA while CDR2 is YNFKEQ. The junction shows trimming of 1 base on V and 8 bases on J, and the gene matches do not reach 9 bases of it.